This TCR beta chain was recovered during a study of T cell repertoires in aging, cancer and after chemotherapy (dated by TCRdb to about 2019). As for the study more broadly: The donors fell into six age groups ranging from 30 or younger to 70 or older, and each group had at least three individuals. TCR repertoires from healthy donor controls were recorded over periods of several months to years and showed clear clonal overlap between repeated samplings. The full dataset contained several million TCR reads. Peripheral blood TCR beta repertoires from healthy donors and cancer patients were profiled to examine immunoaging and T cell reconstitution after chemotherapy. A cohort of about 220 cancer patients (94 with hematological and approximately 120 with solid cancers) was assembled, and 95 to 100 healthy donors were included as a reference group.

Instead of sorted cells or RNA, genomic DNA extracted from peripheral blood served as the source for amplifying TCR beta rearrangements. The CDR3 sequence holds 18 residues, the cysteine and phenylalanine included. The only DNA kept is the CDR3, 54 bases in frame from the first base. V sheds 5 bases and J sheds 3 bases, leaving 23 bases between their ends. From a lookup of the germline V gene (reference sequence), CDR1 and CDR2 are MNHEY and SMNVEV. Using a mixed TRB-A/B primer pool, multiplex touch-down PCR amplified rearranged TRB sequences covering the V, D and J segments. Two consecutive PCR reactions with Phusion HS II polymerase added Illumina adapters and sample indices to the amplicons. Amplicons were gel-purified with the NucleoSpin Gel and PCR Clean-up kit, then checked with Qubit and an Agilent 2100 Bioanalyzer. Libraries were sequenced on an Illumina MiSeq using 600-cycle, single-indexed, paired-end runs. Regarding the original processing steps: Processing of the TRB sequences was carried out with MiXCR versions 2.12 and 3.0.5. Each unique CDR3 nucleotide sequence was treated as one clone, and only productive sequences with two or more reads were kept. The repertoire metrics were Shannon diversity, evenness, clonality (calculated as one minus evenness), and diversity profiles parameterized by alpha from 0 to 5. Generation probabilities of clones in paired pre- and post-chemotherapy samples were computed with the IGoR algorithm. TCRdb passed the public sequencing reads through fastp at Q25 and MiXCR, retaining productive beta sequences. Rows are unified per CDR3 protein, each entry keeping the most common DNA and genes. These V and J calls derive from TCRdb rather than the authors' analysis. This sample is represented by over 4,500 distinct CDR3 sequences; 25% to 30% of them were singletons. Roughly 7.4% of the sample goes to the ten largest clones.

This clonotype counts as medium-sized (0.01 to 0.1%). The specificity of this receptor is unknown. Within one base of it there is no much larger clone, and no base qualities were kept. General findings and caveats noted by the study authors: In healthy donors, the drop in TCR diversity with age came mainly from a loss of richness, whereas in cancer patients a loss of evenness also played a part. In both cancer cohorts, the median generation probability rose over the chemotherapy interval, which suggests that the repertoire was reconstituted through rebound thymic output. According to the authors, the repertoire data do not permit conclusions about immunological memory after chemotherapy. Untreated patients with hematological or solid cancers showed significantly lower blood TCR diversity and higher clonality than age-matched healthy donors.

The sequencing sample was made of blood. The sequence links TRBV27 to TRBJ2-1, with TRBD2 tentatively as D gene (6 bases match). This sequence was found in a human donor in good health. The CDR3 region has the sequence CASSPREGWADFYNEQFF. In nucleotides, the sequence is TGTGCCAGCAGTCCGCGGGAAGGGTGGGCCGATTTCTACAATGAGCAGTTCTTC.